This T cell receptor (beta chain) was sequenced for a study of blood T cell repertoires in COVID-19. Study-wide context: Samples came from the United States, Italy and Spain, spanning acute and convalescent COVID-19. The analysed material was cDNA or gDNA that came from T cells, B-cell-depleted T cells, or PBMCs.

CDR1 MGHRA and CDR2 YSYEKL come from the germline V gene. The CDR3 consists of 17 residues. V was clipped by 1 base and J by 1 base; unmatched bases: 3. This clone showed up just a few times. In the authors' workflow: How many nucleated cells were present was estimated from reference gene primer amplification. Profiled with immunoSEQ multiplex PCR; TCRdb holds only in-frame clones, not every one. V, J and clone size reflect that table, while D and trimming were determined from the DNA. The sample has about 140,000 clones; 82% are singletons. This TCR came from a woman of 80 years or more with acute or convalescent COVID-19. V gene TRBV4-1 combines with J gene TRBJ2-4; 11 nucleotides line up with TRBD2. The specimen was peripheral blood. This CDR3 is CASSQGPSGGAKNIQYF. In nucleotides, the CDR3 is TGCGCCAGCAGCCAAGGCCCTAGCGGGGGGGCCAAAAACATTCAGTACTTC.